Listed here are 8 T cell receptor beta chains from one sample, sequenced in a study of T cell repertoires in cytomegalovirus infection. A single record per CDR3 protein comes from TCRdb applying MiXCR to the reads. The sample has about 76,000 distinct CDR3 sequences; around 3.5% are singletons. The sample taken for sequencing was PBMCs. All receptors come from a human donor in good health (CMV status not recorded). Some clones in this sample may be carry-over from other donors' samples.

The chain uses TRBV6-2 or TRBV6-3 and TRBJ2-1, with D hard to call. V was cut by 6 bases and J by 0 bases, with 12 bases left in between. The CDR3 contains 15 residues. Germline V CDR1 and CDR2: MNHEY, SVGEGT. The CDR3 here is CASSLTRSSYNEQFF. In DNA form, the CDR3 reads TGTGCCAGCAGCCTCACCCGGAGCTCCTACAATGAGCAGTTCTTC.

This clonotype was found many times. This chain links TRBV7-2 with TRBJ2-7; the D gene is possibly TRBD2 (6 bases). Trimming shortened V by 1 base and J by 2 bases, and 9 bases separated the two germline ends. The CDR3 sequence is 14 residues long. Germline-derived CDR1 and CDR2 are SGHTA and FQGNSA. The DNA of the CDR3 is TGTGCCAGCAGCTTAGATCGGGGGACCTACGAGCAGTACTTC. Translating it yields CASSLDRGTYEQYF.

This clonotype was recorded many times. J is TRBJ2-4 and V is TRBV6-6; D gene unclear. Deletions cut 0 bases from V and 7 bases from J, with 16 bases between. Germline CDR1 MNHNY, CDR2 SVGAGI (reference sequence). CDR3 length: 16 residues. CDR3 DNA: TGTGCCAGCAGTTACTCGAGAATGTGGGCCAGCAACATTCAGTACTTC. This encodes CASSYSRMWASNIQYF.

This clonotype was picked up many times. The chain employs TRBV18 and TRBJ1-1; D gene uncertain. This CDR3 is built from 11 residues. Germline values: CDR1 KGHSH, CDR2 LQKENI. V dropped 2 bases and J dropped 4 bases, with 2 bases sitting between them. CDR3 residues: CASSPVTEAFF. The CDR3 region has the DNA TGTGCCAGCTCACCAGTCACTGAAGCTTTCTTT.

Many counts were recorded for this clonotype. This chain connects TRBV28 to TRBJ2-7; 7 bases agree with TRBD1. Germline values: CDR1 MDHEN, CDR2 SYDVKM. This CDR3 has 17 residues. V lost 6 bases to trimming and J lost 2 bases; unmatched junction nucleotides: 16. CDR3 sequence: CASSLRAPGQSTYEQYF. The CDR3 nucleotides read TGTGCCAGCAGCCTCCGGGCCCCGGGACAGTCTACCTACGAGCAGTACTTC.

This clonotype was picked up many times. The chain recombines TRBV20-1 with TRBJ1-4; 9 nucleotides match TRBD1. V lost 0 bases, J lost 8 bases, and 7 bases stayed unmatched. This CDR3 spans 15 amino acids. Germline CDR1 and CDR2: DFQATT and SNEGSKA (reference sequence). In DNA form, the CDR3 reads TGCAGTGCTAGAGATGGGGGGACAGGGACCGAAAAACTGTTTTTT. Translation: CSARDGGTGTEKLFF.

In its sample, this clonotype was seen many times. The chain's CDR3 is CSVRRPGSSEQYF. CDR3 in DNA: TGCAGCGTTAGACGGCCAGGTTCGTCCGAGCAGTACTTC. The V call is TRBV29-1, the J call TRBJ2-7; D gene unclear. Germline lookup yields CDR1 SQVTM and CDR2 ANQGSEA. This CDR3 is 13 amino acids long. Trimming removed 5 bases at V and 6 bases at J, with 17 bases between.

This clonotype was found many times. V is TRBV7-2 and J is TRBJ1-6; TRBD1 is a possible D gene (5 bases). V lost 6 bases and J lost 9, with 21 bases in between. The CDR3 length is 16 residues. The germline V gene encodes CDR1 SGHTA and CDR2 FQGNSA. CDR3 residues: CASRASTGTRASPLHF. The CDR3, as DNA: TGTGCCAGCAGAGCCTCTACGGGCACCAGGGCTTCACCCCTCCACTTT.